This T cell receptor beta chain appears in the sequencing data of a study of shared clonotypes between healthy human individuals. A note on this clone: Its antigen is unidentified.

The CDR3 runs 15 residues. Looked up from germline, CDR1 is MDHEN and CDR2 is SYDVKM. V was cut by 5 bases and J by 3 bases, with 17 bases left in between. Study results and limitations: Sharing across four donors was highest in naive CD4 (roughly 5%) and lowest in memory CD8 (roughly 0.4%). It was only blood that was sampled, and tissue repertoires likely differ. Naive subsets tended to show greater estimated richness than memory subsets.

Sequencing was at deep level. Here immunoSEQ multiplex PCR was the method, and the copy in TCRdb shows in-frame clones only, minus some. Of hundreds of thousands of clones in the sample, around 72% were seen once. The receptor was derived from a man aged 25-45 years in good health. The sequenced material came from memory CD4+ T cells sorted from blood. The subset: CD45RA-negative fraction. The chain has TRBV28 and TRBJ2-7; a possible D gene is TRBD2 (6 bases). The CDR3 nucleotides read TGTGCCAGCAGTGTCAACCCCCTAGCGTTCTACGAGCAGTACTTC. It yields the protein CASSVNPLAFYEQYF. The variable domain in full, with the rest retrieved from reference TRBV28 and TRBJ2-7, is DVKVTQSSRYLVKRTGEKVFLECVQDMDHENMFWYRQDPGLGLRLIYFSYDVKMKEKGDIPEGYSVSREKKERFSLILESASTNQTSMYLCASSVNPLAFYEQYFGPGTRLTVT.